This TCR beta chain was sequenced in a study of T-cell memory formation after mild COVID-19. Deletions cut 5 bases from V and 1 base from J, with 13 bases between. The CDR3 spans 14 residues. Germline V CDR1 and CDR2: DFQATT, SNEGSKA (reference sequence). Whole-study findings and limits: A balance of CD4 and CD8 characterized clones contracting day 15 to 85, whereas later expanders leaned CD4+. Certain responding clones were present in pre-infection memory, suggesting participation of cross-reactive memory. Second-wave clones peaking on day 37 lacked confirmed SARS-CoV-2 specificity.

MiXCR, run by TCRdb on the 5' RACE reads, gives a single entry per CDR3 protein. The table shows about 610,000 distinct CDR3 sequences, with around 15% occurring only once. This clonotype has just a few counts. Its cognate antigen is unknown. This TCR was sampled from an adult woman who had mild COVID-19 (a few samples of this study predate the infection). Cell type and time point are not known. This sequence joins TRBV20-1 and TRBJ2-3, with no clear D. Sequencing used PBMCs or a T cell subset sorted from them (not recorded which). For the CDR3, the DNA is TGCAGTGCTTCGGACGTACGTGGCACAGATACGCAGTATTTT. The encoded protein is CSASDVRGTDTQYF.